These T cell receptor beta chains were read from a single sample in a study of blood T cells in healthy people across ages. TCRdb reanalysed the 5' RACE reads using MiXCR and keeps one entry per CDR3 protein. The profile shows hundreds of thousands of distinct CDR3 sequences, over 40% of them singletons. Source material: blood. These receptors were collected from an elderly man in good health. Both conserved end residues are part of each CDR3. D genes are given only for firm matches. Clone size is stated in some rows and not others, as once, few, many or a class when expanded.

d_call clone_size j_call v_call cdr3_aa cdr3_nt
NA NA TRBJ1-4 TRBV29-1 CSVGGRGTNEKLFF TGCAGCGTTGGGGGCAGGGGTACTAATGAAAAACTGTTTTTT
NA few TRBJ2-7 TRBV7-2 CASSLVMQNEQYF TGTGCCAGCAGCTTAGTCATGCAGAACGAGCAGTACTTC
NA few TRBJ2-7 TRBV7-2 CASSLALGPGAEQYF TGTGCCAGCAGCTTAGCCCTAGGGCCTGGGGCCGAGCAGTACTTC
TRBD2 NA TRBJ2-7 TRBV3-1 CASSERLAGPQRGYEQYF TGTGCCAGCAGCGAAAGACTAGCGGGGCCCCAGAGAGGCTACGAGCAGTACTTC
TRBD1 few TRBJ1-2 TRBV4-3 CASSQDQGAGGYTF TGCGCCAGCAGCCAAGATCAGGGGGCAGGGGGCTACACCTTC
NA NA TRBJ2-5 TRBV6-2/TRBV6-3 CASSTLVGPQGTQYF TGTGCCAGCAGTACCCTTGTCGGACCACAAGGGACCCAGTACTTC
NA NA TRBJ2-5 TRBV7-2 CASSQGHTGTQYF TGCGCCAGCAGCCAGGGTCACACCGGGACCCAGTACTTC
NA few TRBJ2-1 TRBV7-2 CASSVPPRDEQFF TGTGCCAGCAGCGTACCCCCTAGGGATGAGCAGTTCTTC
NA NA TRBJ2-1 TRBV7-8 CASSLVVDGATSNEQFF TGTGCCAGCAGCTTAGTAGTTGACGGGGCCACAAGTAATGAGCAGTTCTTC
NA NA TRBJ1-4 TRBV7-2 CVSSLGARDNEKLFF TGTGTCAGCAGCTTAGGGGCCAGAGATAATGAAAAACTGTTTTTT